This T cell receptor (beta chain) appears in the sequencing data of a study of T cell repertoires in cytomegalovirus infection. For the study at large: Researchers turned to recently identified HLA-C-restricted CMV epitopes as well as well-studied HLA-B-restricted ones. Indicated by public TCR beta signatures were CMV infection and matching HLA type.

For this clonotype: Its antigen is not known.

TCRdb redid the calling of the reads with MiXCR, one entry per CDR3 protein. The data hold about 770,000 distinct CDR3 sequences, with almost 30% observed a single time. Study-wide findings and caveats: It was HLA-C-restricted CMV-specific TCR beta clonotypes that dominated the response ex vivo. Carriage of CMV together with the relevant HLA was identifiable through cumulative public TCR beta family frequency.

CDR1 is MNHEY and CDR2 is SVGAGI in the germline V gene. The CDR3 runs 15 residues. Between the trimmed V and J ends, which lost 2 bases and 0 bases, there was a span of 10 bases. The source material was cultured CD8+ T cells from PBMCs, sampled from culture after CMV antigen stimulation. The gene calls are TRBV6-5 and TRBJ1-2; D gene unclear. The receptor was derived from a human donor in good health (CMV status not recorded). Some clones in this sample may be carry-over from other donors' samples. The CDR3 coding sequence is TGTGCCAGCAGTTACAAGGTGGAGTCTAACTATGGCTACACCTTC. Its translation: CASSYKVESNYGYTF.